Detailed here is one T cell receptor (beta chain). What it binds is not known. This entry comes from a study of cytomegalovirus exposure and HLA in healthy donors. V lost 7 bases to trimming and J lost 0 bases, with 13 bases between them. CDR1 is SGHTA and CDR2 is FQGNSA in the germline V gene. The CDR3 length is 14 residues. The approximately 120-subject validation cohort, separate from the approximately 660-subject first cohort, included the donors. Study results and caveats: The study listed around 150 cytomegalovirus-associated TCR beta chains. The classifier reportedly diagnosed cytomegalovirus status with high specificity and sensitivity. In the 120 or so validation repertoires, approximately 94% of cluster scores exceeded 0, per a later analysis.

Profiling relied on immunoSEQ multiplex PCR, and the TCRdb table lists in-frame clones only, not all of them. The data contain some 170,000 clones, around nine tenths of them seen just once; the ten biggest clones take up roughly 2.6%. The sample comprised PBMCs. The V gene is TRBV7-2, the J gene TRBJ2-7; D is possibly TRBD1 (6 bases). This TCR was sampled from a man between 18 and 35 years old in good health and CMV-seropositive. The CDR3 nucleotides are TGTGCCAGCAACCCGACAGGTAACTCCTACGAGCAGTACTTC. Its translation is CASNPTGNSYEQYF.